This TCR beta chain was profiled in a study of CD8+CD57+ T cells in acquired aplastic anemia. Turning to the study itself: DNA per sorted CD4+ or CD8+ sample ranged about 0.2 to 30 ug, averaging around 3 ug. Study-wide points: Patients shared some 30 CD8+ CDR3 sequences with controls.

This clonotype was observed at least ten times. Its cognate antigen is unknown. CD8+CD57+ cell expansion had been shown by flow cytometry in patients chosen for sequencing. There were no patients without severe acquired aplastic anemia. All patients were therapy-naive when blood was sampled. Investigators profiled TCR beta VDJ and CDR3 from genomic DNA template. TCRdb analysed the reads with MiXCR anew, one entry per CDR3 protein. This table holds approximately 190,000 distinct CDR3 sequences, under 55% found once. CDR1 is SGHTA, CDR2 FQGNSA, per germline. CDR3 length equals 16 residues. V was pared by 5 bases and J by 5 bases, with 20 bases between.

The chain recombines TRBV7-2 with TRBJ2-3; D may match TRBD1 or TRBD2 (5 bases each). Sequenced material: sorted CD4+, CD8+, or CD8+CD57+ T cells (not recorded which) from PBMCs. The sequence derives from a human donor with aplastic anemia. CDR3 sequence (DNA): TGTGCCAGCAGCACCCCCGGTCGGGCAGGGAGAGATACGCAGTATTTT. Protein sequence: CASSTPGRAGRDTQYF.